Shown below are 9 T cell receptor beta chains from a single sample sequenced in a study of molecular identifiers for immune sequencing clone quantification. TCRdb used MiXCR to reprocess the PCR reads, holding one entry per CDR3 protein. The table has around 470,000 distinct CDR3 sequences, approximately 25% seen once. The sequenced sample was naive CD8+ T cells from blood, with Jurkat cell RNA spiked in. Described subset: FACS-sorted CD8+CD4-CCR7+CD45RA+ naive T cells. Receptors were obtained from a human donor in good health. Some libraries in this study had Jurkat cell RNA spiked in.

This clonotype was counted between two and nine times. The chain links TRBV4-1 to TRBJ2-5; TRBD1 aligns across 7 bases. The germline V gene encodes CDR1 MGHRA and CDR2 YSYEKL. This CDR3 has 16 residues. Trimming cost V 0 bases and J 2 bases; bases outside gene matches: 6. CDR3 DNA: TGCGCCAGCAGCCAAGACCACAGGGGCCTACAAGAGACCCAGTACTTC. Translation gives CASSQDHRGLQETQYF.

The chain joins TRBV21-1 to TRBJ1-5; the listed D gene, TRBD1, was not tested against the DNA. TRBV21-1 is recorded as a pseudogene. The CDR3 sequence is 15 residues long. This CDR3 reads CASSNGTGENQPQHF. Here the CDR3 DNA reads TGTGCCAGCAGCAACGGAACAGGGGAAAATCAGCCCCAGCATTTT.

CDR3 residues: CASSYSGESSYEQYF. The DNA for the CDR3 is TGTGCCAGCAGCTATTCGGGGGAGAGCTCCTACGAGCAGTACTTC. The V gene is TRBV11-2, the J gene TRBJ2-7; D is possibly TRBD2 (6 bases). From germline, CDR1 is SGHAT and CDR2 FQNNGV. V was pared by 4 bases and J by 0 bases, with 13 bases between. CDR3 length: 15 residues.

This clonotype was counted ten times or more. The chain carries TRBV6-5 and TRBJ2-5, with TRBD1 matching 10 bases. This CDR3 is 15 amino acids long. Germline loops: CDR1 MNHEY, CDR2 SVGAGI. Trimming cost V 1 base and J 5 bases; bases outside gene matches: 4. CDR3 sequence reads: CASSYYRTGGETQYF. Here the CDR3 DNA reads TGTGCCAGCAGTTACTATCGGACAGGGGGTGAGACCCAGTACTTC.

This clonotype was detected a few times. The chain employs TRBV19 and TRBJ2-6; D is ambiguous. The CDR3 loop spans 15 amino acids. V shed 0 bases and J shed 0 bases, with 3 bases lying between them. Looked up from germline, CDR1 is LNHDA and CDR2 is SQIVND (reference sequence). The DNA for the CDR3 is TGTGCCAGTAGTATAGATGACTCTGGGGCCAACGTCCTGACTTTC. Encoded protein: CASSIDDSGANVLTF.

The CDR3, as DNA: TGCAGTGCTCCCCCGCGGCGGACAGGGGGTGAAAAACTGTTTTTT. Amino acid sequence: CSAPPRRTGGEKLFF. This chain uses TRBV20-1 with TRBJ1-4, with 10 positions matching TRBD1. The CDR3 is 15 amino acids. Looked up from germline, CDR1 is DFQATT and CDR2 is SNEGSKA (reference sequence). V shed 5 bases, J shed 7 bases, and the junction held 10 bases outside the gene matches.

This clonotype has a handful of counts. The V call is TRBV5-6, the J call TRBJ1-5, with TRBD1 matching 10 bases. Germline V gene sequence: CDR1 SGHDT, CDR2 YYEEEE. The V and J ends lost 0 bases and 5 bases, in that order; junction bases with no gene match: 2. This CDR3 region has 15 residues. The CDR3 DNA reads TGTGCCAGCAGCTTGGCAGGACAGGGGGATCAGCCCCAGCATTTT. The encoded protein is CASSLAGQGDQPQHF. The complete variable domain, with remaining parts taken from reference TRBV5-6 and TRBJ1-5, reads DAGVTQSPTHLIKTRGQQVTLRCSPKSGHDTVSWYQQALGQGPQFIFQYYEEEERQRGNFPDRFSGHQFPNYSSELNVNALLLGDSALYLCASSLAGQGDQPQHFGDGTRLSIL.

This chain connects TRBV7-6 to TRBJ1-4; D is uncertain. CDR3 length: 15 residues. V was cut by 1 base and J by 3 bases, with 9 bases left in between. CDR1 SGHVS and CDR2 FNYEAQ come from the germline V gene. As DNA, the CDR3 is TGTGCCAGCAGCTTAGTCAGGAGGTCTAATGAAAAACTGTTTTTT. It specifies CASSLVRRSNEKLFF.

The chain has TRBV6-5 and TRBJ1-2; D gene unclear. CDR1 is MNHEY and CDR2 is SVGAGI in the germline V gene. CDR3 size: 15 residues. V was pared by 5 bases and J by 4 bases, with 17 bases between. Here the CDR3 reads CASSTRTETFYGYTF. The CDR3 region has the DNA TGTGCCAGCAGTACCCGGACCGAAACCTTCTATGGCTACACCTTC.